The clone carrying this T cell receptor beta chain appeared many times. Its cognate antigen is unknown. This sample was taken from a study of T cells after yellow fever vaccination. Study context: Some fractions had low cell numbers, and these were prepared with SMART-Seq v4 Ultra Low Input. Study-wide results and limits: The secondary response was weaker, and its peak arrived faster, on day 5 versus 15.

V was trimmed by 3 bases and J by 1 base, leaving 14 bases between them. The CDR3 extends over 16 amino acids. In germline, CDR1 is SGHRS, CDR2 YFSETQ. MiXCR, run by TCRdb on the 5' RACE reads, gives a single entry per CDR3 protein. Of some 500,000 distinct CDR3 sequences listed, 13% are singletons. The sequencing here drew on PBMCs, taken on the day of the yellow fever booster vaccination. The genes are TRBV5-1 and TRBJ2-1, with a weak D call TRBD1 (7 bases). The receptor was derived from a man between 25 and 39 years old who received the YFV17D yellow fever vaccine. CDR3 sequence (DNA): TGCGCCAGCAGCTCCAGGGGGGTTCGTTCCTACAATGAGCAGTTCTTC. It specifies CASSSRGVRSYNEQFF.